This TCR beta chain was documented in a study of blood T cells in healthy people across ages. This CDR3 has 15 amino acids. V gave up 2 bases and J gave up 5 bases; unmatched junction bases: 6. Germline V gene data show CDR1 as SGHRS and CDR2 as YFSETQ. Through a sample-barcoded 5' primer and a J-beta primer mix, a second PCR was run for 7 to 11 cycles. TCRdb ran MiXCR on the 5' RACE reads and lists one entry per CDR3 protein. The sample comprises fewer than 950,000 distinct CDR3 sequences, 53% of which are singletons, and around 41% rests with the top ten. V and J are TRBV5-1 and TRBJ1-4, with 7 bases identical to TRBD1. Sequencing was done on a sample of blood. This receptor was identified in a man at least 80 years old in good health. This CDR3 reads CASSFAGTVNEKLFF. The CDR3 nucleotides read TGCGCCAGCAGCTTCGCCGGGACAGTCAATGAAAAACTGTTTTTT.